This TCR beta chain comes out of a study of PD-L1 blockade in urothelial cancer. The CDR3 consists of 19 residues. Trimming removed 3 bases from V and 1 base from J; junction bases left unmatched: 13. The germline CDR1 and CDR2 sequences are MRHNA and SNTAGT. This clone has only one observation. Clones were sequenced by immunoSEQ multiplex PCR, and TCRdb holds only the in-frame ones, with some missing. The sample shows 60,000 or so clones, about 80% of them seen only once. The sample in question was PBMCs, obtained around atezolizumab (anti-PD-L1) treatment. The J gene is TRBJ2-3, the V gene TRBV6-4, with 10 bases aligning to TRBD2. This sequence originates from a man between 65 and 79 years old with urothelial cancer. The CDR3, as DNA: TGTGCCAGCAGTGAGCTCCCATCTAGCGGGAGAGGCGGCACAGATACGCAGTATTTT. Its protein is CASSELPSSGRGGTDTQYF.